These 4 T cell receptor beta chains came from one sample sequenced in a study of human versus mouse CDR3 diversity and MHC coevolution (dated by TCRdb to about 2017). The receptor library was made with the immunoSEQ multiplex PCR assay. TCRdb retrieved this table from immuneACCESS and kept in-frame rearrangements only. Not all clones are present; in checked studies, unresolved V genes account for under half, and no reason is known for the remainder. Within this sample are tens of thousands of clones, with approximately 94% of them counted one time only. In total, the top ten clones hold 15% to 20% of the sample. The source material was naive CD4+ T cells from blood. In the paper's terms, the cell subset or site label means: CD45RO-negative CD62L-positive naive CD4 T cells. These TCRs come from a person aged 55 to 75 in good health.

This clone showed up just a few times. The chain is built from TRBV9 and TRBJ1-2, with D perhaps matching TRBD1 (5 bases). This CDR3 comprises 13 residues. The V end was cut by 4 bases, the J end by 8 bases, with 15 bases between. The V gene's germline CDR1 is SGDLS and CDR2 YYNGEE. The CDR3, as DNA: TGTGCCAGCAGCCCCCGCGGGGGGGAGGGCTACACCTTC. Translating it yields CASSPRGGEGYTF.

This clone was observed a single time. The V gene is TRBV7-8, the J gene TRBJ1-2; a weak D match, TRBD1 (6 bases). Trimming removed 0 bases from V and 1 base from J, with 6 bases in between. The CDR3 extends over 14 amino acids. Germline loops: CDR1 SGHVS, CDR2 FQNEAQ. Here the CDR3 DNA reads TGTGCCAGCAGCTTAGCACAGGGTAACTATGGCTACACCTTC. The encoded protein is CASSLAQGNYGYTF.

For the CDR3, the DNA is TGTGCCAGCGCCGTGGGGACAGCGCGCTACGAGCAGTACTTC. This gives the protein CASAVGTARYEQYF. The chain uses TRBV5-6 and TRBJ2-7, with 7 bases identical to TRBD1. The CDR3 length is 14 residues. The V gene's germline CDR1 is SGHDT and CDR2 YYEEEE. V trimming: 7 bases; J trimming: 3 bases; junction bases outside the gene matches: 10. The entire variable domain, with the rest obtained from reference TRBV5-6 and TRBJ2-7, is as follows: DAGVTQSPTHLIKTRGQQVTLRCSPKSGHDTVSWYQQALGQGPQFIFQYYEEEERQRGNFPDRFSGHQFPNYSSELNVNALLLGDSALYLCASAVGTARYEQYFGPGTRLTVT.

The chain recombines TRBV30 with TRBJ2-5, with D maybe TRBD2 (5 bases). The CDR3 is 11 residues long. CDR1 is GTSNPN, CDR2 SVGIG, per germline (reference sequence). Trimming removed 1 base from V and 5 bases from J, with 5 bases in between. CDR3 loop: CAWSAGETQYF. DNA for the CDR3: TGTGCCTGGAGTGCGGGGGAGACCCAGTACTTC.